This T cell receptor beta chain appears in the sequencing data of a study of human T cells and chemical hapten exposure. Time point specified: pre-sensitization, week 0. The treatment is: therapeutic diphenylcyclopropenone sensitization with weekly scalp DPC. Before extraction, the whole blood was not fractionated, and total RNA was taken from it. TCRdb reprocessed the RACE reads with MiXCR, giving one entry per CDR3 protein. The data show approximately 260,000 distinct CDR3 sequences, more than 6.5% seen once. V was pared by 5 bases and J by 4 bases, with 18 bases between. Germline-derived CDR1 and CDR2 are SEHNR and FQNEAQ (reference sequence). The CDR3 totals 16 residues.

The V gene is TRBV7-9, the J gene TRBJ2-1; TRBD1 is a possible D gene (7 bases). The receptor was isolated from a woman aged 40 to 50 with alopecia areata. Some clones in this sample may be carry-over from other donors' samples. Sequencing was performed on whole blood, taken in connection with sensitization to the hapten diphenylcyclopropenone (DPC). The CDR3, as DNA: TGTGCCAGCAGCACCCTGGAGGGGGCCGTATACAATGAGCAGTTCTTC. Translating gives CASSTLEGAVYNEQFF.